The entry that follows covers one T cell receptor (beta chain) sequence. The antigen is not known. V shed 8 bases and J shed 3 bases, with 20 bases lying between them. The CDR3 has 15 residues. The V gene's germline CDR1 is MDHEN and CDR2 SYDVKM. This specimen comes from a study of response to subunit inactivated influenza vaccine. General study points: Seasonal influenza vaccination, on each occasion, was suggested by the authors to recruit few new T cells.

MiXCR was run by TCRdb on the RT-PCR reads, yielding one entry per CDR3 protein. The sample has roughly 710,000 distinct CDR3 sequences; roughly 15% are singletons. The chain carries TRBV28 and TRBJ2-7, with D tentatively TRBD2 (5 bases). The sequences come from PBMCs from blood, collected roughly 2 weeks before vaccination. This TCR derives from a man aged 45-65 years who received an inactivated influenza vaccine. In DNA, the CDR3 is TGTGCCAGCTCTAATACGCCGGGGTACGTCTACGAGCAGTACTTC. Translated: CASSNTPGYVYEQYF.